This entry lists 30 T cell receptor beta chains sequenced from one sample in a study of blood T cell repertoires in COVID-19. Clones were read by immunoSEQ multiplex PCR, and TCRdb kept only the in-frame ones, dropping some. The sample lists about 300,000 clones; 70% to 90% were seen once. Sequenced: peripheral blood. The receptor set was obtained from a woman between 50 and 59 years old with COVID-19, enrolled during active disease.

The J gene is TRBJ1-2, the V gene TRBV6-5; TRBD1 aligns across 7 bases. V lost 6 bases, J lost 2 bases, and 3 bases stayed unmatched. The CDR3 totals 13 residues. Germline values: CDR1 MNHEY, CDR2 SVGAGI. The CDR3 DNA reads TGTGCCAGCAGAAGGACAGGCAACTATGGCTACACCTTC. Amino acid sequence: CASRRTGNYGYTF.

The V call is TRBV30, the J call TRBJ2-2; TRBD2 matches 9 bases. The CDR3 runs 15 residues. Looked up from germline, CDR1 is GTSNPN and CDR2 is SVGIG (reference sequence). With V trimmed by 7 bases and J by 5 bases, 11 bases remained unmatched. The CDR3 DNA reads TGTGCCTTGAAAGTTAGCGGGAGATGGACCGGGGAGCTGTTTTTT. Amino acids: CALKVSGRWTGELFF.

The chain has TRBV4-3 and TRBJ2-1; unclear D gene. The CDR3 consists of 15 residues. With 1 base removed from V and 2 bases from J, the gap between germline ends came to 9 bases. Germline values: CDR1 LGHNA, CDR2 YSLEER. CDR3 sequence reads: CASSQVREAYNEQFF. For the CDR3, the DNA is TGCGCCAGCAGCCAAGTCCGAGAGGCCTACAATGAGCAGTTCTTC.

The chain employs TRBV7-2 and TRBJ1-6, with 8 nucleotides matching TRBD1. Germline V lookup: CDR1 SGHTA, CDR2 FQGNSA. The V segment lost 1 base and the J segment 8 bases; nucleotides outside the gene matches: 4. There are 15 residues in the CDR3. CDR3: CASSLVSRGHSPLHF. For the CDR3, the DNA is TGTGCCAGCAGCTTAGTGTCCAGGGGGCATTCACCCCTCCACTTT.

The rearrangement uses TRBV6-2 or TRBV6-3 and TRBJ2-2; D perhaps matches TRBD1 (5 bases). V lost 4 bases to trimming and J lost 4 bases, with 10 bases between them. CDR1 MNHEY and CDR2 SVGEGT come from the germline V gene. The CDR3 sequence is 14 residues long. Here the CDR3 DNA reads TGTGCCAGCAGTTCCAGGGTAGTCACCGGGGAGCTGTTTTTT. Its translation: CASSSRVVTGELFF.

This clone was picked up a small number of times. The gene calls are TRBV2 and TRBJ1-5; D remains ambiguous. The CDR3 spans 13 residues. V lost 4 bases and J lost 3, with 7 bases in between. Germline CDR1 is SNHLY and CDR2 is FYNNEI. CDR3 in DNA: TGTGCCAGCAGTGGGCGGAACAATCAGCCCCAGCATTTT. It translates to CASSGRNNQPQHF.

DNA for the CDR3: TGTGCCAGCAGCTGGGGGCGGGTCCTCACTGAAGCTTTCTTT. It translates to CASSWGRVLTEAFF. The chain couples TRBV7-9 to TRBJ1-1; D perhaps matches TRBD1 (6 bases). The CDR3 contains 14 residues. V lost 4 bases to trimming and J lost 4 bases, with 13 bases between them. Germline CDR1 is SEHNR and CDR2 is FQNEAQ (reference sequence).

The rearrangement links TRBV19 to TRBJ2-1, with 7 bases that match TRBD2. CDR1 and CDR2 from the germline V gene are LNHDA and SQIVND (reference sequence). The trim removed 3 bases at V and 5 bases at J, leaving 7 bases unmatched. CDR3 length: 15 amino acids. The CDR3 here is CASSISLADNNEQFF. The CDR3 DNA follows: TGTGCCAGTAGTATCAGTCTAGCGGATAACAATGAGCAGTTCTTC. The variable domain in full, with the rest retrieved from reference TRBV19 and TRBJ2-1, is DGGITQSPKYLFRKEGQNVTLSCEQNLNHDAMYWYRQDPGQGLRLIYYSQIVNDFQKGDIAEGYSVSREKKESFPLTVTSAQKNPTAFYLCASSISLADNNEQFFGPGTRLTVL.

The chain employs TRBV18 and TRBJ1-2; a possible D gene is TRBD1 (6 bases). Trimming cost V 3 bases and J 1 base, with 9 bases left between them. Germline V gene lookup returns CDR1 KGHSH and CDR2 LQKENI. The CDR3 has 14 amino acids. CDR3 residues: CASSPLDSNYGYTF. In DNA, the CDR3 is TGTGCCAGCTCACCTTTGGACAGTAACTATGGCTACACCTTC.

This chain uses TRBV27 with TRBJ1-1; perhaps TRBD1 as D (6 bases). This CDR3 region has 13 residues. Trimming cost V 3 bases and J 6 bases, with 11 bases left between them. Germline assignment: CDR1 MNHEY and CDR2 SMNVEV (reference sequence). Here the CDR3 reads CASSLDQGSEAFF. CDR3 bases: TGTGCCAGCAGTTTGGATCAGGGGTCTGAAGCTTTCTTT.

V usage is TRBV11-1 and J usage is TRBJ1-2; 7 nucleotides match TRBD1. This CDR3 contains 16 residues. Germline V gene lookup returns CDR1 SGHAT and CDR2 FQDESV (reference sequence). The junction had 11 bases not matched to a gene; V was cut back by 5 bases and J by 2 bases. In DNA form, the CDR3 reads TGTGCCAGCAGCCCATTCAGGAGGGGGCGAAACTATGGCTACACCTTC. Encoded protein: CASSPFRRGRNYGYTF.

The chain is built from TRBV9 and TRBJ1-5; 10 positions agree with TRBD1. CDR1 and CDR2 (germline): SGDLS, YYNGEE. Losses at the gene ends were 3 bases for V and 5 bases for J; bases not matched to a gene: 5. The CDR3 is made up of 15 amino acids. CDR3: CASSAGDRGDQPQHF. In DNA, the CDR3 is TGTGCCAGCAGCGCGGGGGACAGGGGCGATCAGCCCCAGCATTTT.

V and J are TRBV12-3 or TRBV12-4 and TRBJ1-3, with D perhaps TRBD1 (6 bases). V was trimmed by 6 bases and J by 2 bases, leaving 8 bases between them. The CDR3 is 13 residues long. CDR3 nucleotide sequence: TGTGCCAGCAGCACAGGGACTGGAAACACCATATATTTT. It encodes CASSTGTGNTIYF.

This chain joins TRBV27 and TRBJ2-3, with 7 bases identical to TRBD1. J lost 0 bases, V lost 2 bases, and 5 bases had no gene match. Germline CDR1 and CDR2: MNHEY and SMNVEV (reference sequence). The CDR3 spans 16 residues. CDR3 residues: CASSLRGPLSTDTQYF. The CDR3 bases are TGTGCCAGCAGTTTAAGGGGGCCACTAAGCACAGATACGCAGTATTTT.

This chain connects TRBV20-1 to TRBJ2-7; 7 bases are a match to TRBD1. V lost 3 bases and J lost 7; bases outside the gene matches: 15. The CDR3 totals 15 residues. CDR1 and CDR2 (germline): DFQATT, SNEGSKA (reference sequence). The chain's CDR3 is CSASPGTDPSVEQYF. The CDR3 DNA is TGCAGTGCTAGTCCTGGGACAGACCCCTCGGTGGAGCAGTACTTC.

This clone was recorded once. The chain has TRBV9 and TRBJ2-7; TRBD1 matches 7 bases. Germline V gene data show CDR1 as SGDLS and CDR2 as YYNGEE. J was trimmed by 0 bases and V by 4 bases; bases with no gene match: 1. CDR3 length equals 13 residues. CDR3 in DNA: TGTGCCAGCAGCCGGGACAGCTCCTACGAGCAGTACTTC. It specifies CASSRDSSYEQYF.

This chain uses TRBV30 with TRBJ2-7, with TRBD2 identical over 9 bases. V lost 1 base, J lost 0 bases, and 4 bases stayed unmatched. The CDR3 has 15 residues. Germline CDR1 and CDR2: GTSNPN and SVGIG (reference sequence). The DNA of the CDR3 is TGTGCCTGGAGTGAGGCGGGAGGGCCCTCCTACGAGCAGTACTTC. Protein sequence: CAWSEAGGPSYEQYF.

This rearrangement joins TRBV3-1 (or the pseudogene TRBV3-2) to TRBJ2-1; 12 nucleotides align to TRBD2. The germline gives CDR1 LGHDT, CDR2 YNNKEL (reference sequence). Germline trimming cut 0 bases from V and 3 bases from J; bases unmatched to any gene: 3. The length of the CDR3 is 17 residues. Here the CDR3 reads CASSQDLAGGLYNEQFF. The CDR3 bases are TGTGCCAGCAGCCAAGACCTAGCGGGAGGGCTCTACAATGAGCAGTTCTTC.

The chain uses TRBV5-1 and TRBJ2-2; maybe TRBD2 (5 bases). The V end lost 4 bases, the J end lost 6 bases, and 19 bases lay between the germline ends. The length of the CDR3 is 16 residues. Germline CDR1 and CDR2: SGHRS and YFSETQ. The CDR3 sequence is CASSPTPDRGAGELFF. The CDR3 nucleotides read TGCGCCAGCAGCCCGACCCCGGACCGGGGAGCCGGGGAGCTGTTTTTT.

The rearrangement links TRBV12-5 to TRBJ1-5; perhaps TRBD1 as D (5 bases). The CDR3 is made up of 14 amino acids. V lost 3 bases, J lost 4 bases, and 10 bases lay in between. Per the germline V gene, CDR1 is LGHNT and CDR2 is FRNRAP. The CDR3 here is CASGLAGGNQPQHF. CDR3 nucleotides: TGTGCTAGTGGTTTAGCCGGGGGGAATCAGCCCCAGCATTTT. The whole variable domain, filled in from reference TRBV12-5 and TRBJ1-5, reads DARVTQTPRHKVTEMGQEVTMRCQPILGHNTVFWYRQTMMQGLELLAYFRNRAPLDDSGMPKDRFSAEMPDATLATLKIQPSEPRDSAVYFCASGLAGGNQPQHFGDGTRLSIL.

Only one count was recorded for this clone. The V gene is TRBV3-1 (or the pseudogene TRBV3-2), the J gene TRBJ2-5; 11 bases fit TRBD2. There are 17 residues in the CDR3. CDR1 and CDR2 from the germline V gene are LGHDT and YNNKEL (reference sequence). V shed 1 base and J 5 bases; nucleotides not matched to a gene: 9. In nucleotides, the CDR3 is TGTGCCAGCAGCCAAGTTCGTACTAGCGGGAGTGGCGAGACCCAGTACTTC. Translated: CASSQVRTSGSGETQYF.

This chain links TRBV6-4 with TRBJ2-5; possibly TRBD1 for D (5 bases). Germline V CDR1 and CDR2: MRHNA, SNTAGT. This CDR3 has 15 residues. V was shortened by 0 bases and J by 5 bases, with 13 bases between the two germline ends. The DNA of the CDR3 is TGTGCCAGCAGTGACTCATTTGGGGCGTTGGAGACCCAGTACTTC. It specifies CASSDSFGALETQYF.

The chain combines TRBV25-1 with TRBJ1-1, with 8 bases fitting TRBD1. Germline V gene lookup returns CDR1 MGHDK and CDR2 SYGVNS. The CDR3 spans 15 residues. The V gene end was trimmed by 3 bases and the J gene end by 0 bases; junction bases not matched to a gene: 3. CDR3 sequence: CASSDRDRMNTEAFF. The CDR3 nucleotides read TGTGCCAGCAGTGACCGGGACAGGATGAACACTGAAGCTTTCTTT.

The chain combines TRBV5-5 with TRBJ2-5; D is possibly TRBD2 (10 bases). V lost 2 bases and J lost 9, with 32 bases in between. Germline CDR1 SGHKS, CDR2 YYEKEE (reference sequence). The CDR3 runs 19 residues. The chain's CDR3 is CASSFSLGQGGLAARAQYF. The CDR3 region has the DNA TGTGCCAGCAGCTTCTCACTGGGACAGGGAGGACTAGCGGCCCGGGCCCAGTACTTC.

V is TRBV6-5 and J is TRBJ2-7, with TRBD2 as a possible D gene (6 bases). The ends were cut back, 5 bases at V and 0 bases at J, with 11 bases in the middle. The germline V gene has CDR1 MNHEY and CDR2 SVGAGI. This CDR3 contains 14 residues. The CDR3, as DNA: TGTGCCAGCAGTCGCCGGGACTTCTCCTACGAGCAGTACTTC. It codes for CASSRRDFSYEQYF.

This clone has only one observation. The V gene is TRBV7-8, the J gene TRBJ2-3, with unresolved D. In germline, CDR1 is SGHVS, CDR2 FQNEAQ. The CDR3 spans 18 residues. Trimming took 3 bases from V and 0 from J, leaving 19 bases between them. The CDR3 DNA sequence: TGTGCCAGCAGCTTTCCCGACCTCGCGGCATCTAGCACAGATACGCAGTATTTT. Translation: CASSFPDLAASSTDTQYF.

V gene TRBV19 combines with J gene TRBJ1-1; D is ambiguous. The V and J ends lost 5 bases and 6 bases respectively, with 16 bases between them. This CDR3 has 14 amino acids. Germline-derived CDR1 and CDR2 are LNHDA and SQIVND (reference sequence). The CDR3 sequence is CASSRGSGNAEAFF. The CDR3 nucleotides read TGTGCCAGTAGTCGGGGAAGCGGTAACGCTGAAGCTTTCTTT.

The CDR3 here is CSVSGTGAEKLFF. CDR3 nucleotide sequence: TGCAGCGTGTCCGGGACAGGGGCTGAAAAACTGTTTTTT. V and J are TRBV29-1 and TRBJ1-4; TRBD1 matches at 10 bases. Germline loops: CDR1 SQVTM, CDR2 ANQGSEA. The CDR3 is 13 residues long. V was clipped by 6 bases and J by 7 bases; unmatched bases: 5.

The rearrangement uses TRBV3-1 (or the pseudogene TRBV3-2) and TRBJ1-2, with unresolved D. V lost 4 bases to trimming and J lost 8 bases, with 17 bases between them. Germline values: CDR1 LGHDT, CDR2 YNNKEL (reference sequence). The CDR3 is 14 amino acids. The CDR3: CASSPDSGFRGYTF. CDR3 sequence (DNA): TGTGCCAGCAGCCCCGACTCTGGGTTTCGAGGCTACACCTTC.

As DNA, the CDR3 is TGCGCCAGCAGCTTGGGATGGGGCATGGGAAACACCATATATTTT. Its protein product is CASSLGWGMGNTIYF. The V call is TRBV5-1, the J call TRBJ1-3; possibly TRBD1 for D (5 bases). V shed 0 bases and J shed 4 bases, with 11 bases lying between them. Looked up from germline, CDR1 is SGHRS and CDR2 is YFSETQ. CDR3 length: 15 amino acids.